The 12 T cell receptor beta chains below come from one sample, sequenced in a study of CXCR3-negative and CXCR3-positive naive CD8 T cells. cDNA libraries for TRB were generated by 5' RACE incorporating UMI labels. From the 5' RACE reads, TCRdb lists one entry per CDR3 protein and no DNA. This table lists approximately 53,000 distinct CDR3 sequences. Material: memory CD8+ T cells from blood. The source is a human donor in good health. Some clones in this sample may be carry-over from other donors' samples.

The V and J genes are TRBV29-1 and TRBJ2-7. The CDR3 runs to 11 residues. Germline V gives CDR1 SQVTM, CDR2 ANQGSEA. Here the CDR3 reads CSVSEADEQYF.

CDR3 in amino acids: CASSPQEGLAGVAEQYF. The gene calls are TRBV7-9 and TRBJ2-7; without DNA, the TCRdb call of TRBD2 cannot be checked. Germline lookup yields CDR1 SEHNR and CDR2 FQNEAQ (reference sequence). The CDR3 loop spans 17 amino acids.

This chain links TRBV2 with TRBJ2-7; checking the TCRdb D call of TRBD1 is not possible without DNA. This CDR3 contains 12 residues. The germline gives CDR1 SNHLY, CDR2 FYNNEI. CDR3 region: CASGYSRGEQYF.

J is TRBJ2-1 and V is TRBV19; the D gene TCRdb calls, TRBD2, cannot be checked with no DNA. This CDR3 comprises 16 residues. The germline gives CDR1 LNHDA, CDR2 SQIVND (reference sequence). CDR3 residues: CASSIIGRALIDEQFF.

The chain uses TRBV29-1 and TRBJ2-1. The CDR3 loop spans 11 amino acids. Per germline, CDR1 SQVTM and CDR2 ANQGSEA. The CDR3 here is CSVGGYNEQFF.

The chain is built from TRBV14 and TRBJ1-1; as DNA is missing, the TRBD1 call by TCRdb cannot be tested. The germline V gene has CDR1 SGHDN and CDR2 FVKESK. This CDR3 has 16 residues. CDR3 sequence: CASSPRFRGVNTEAFF.

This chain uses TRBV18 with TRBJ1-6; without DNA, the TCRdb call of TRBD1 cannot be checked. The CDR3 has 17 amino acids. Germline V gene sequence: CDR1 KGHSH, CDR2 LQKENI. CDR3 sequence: CASSPLGESGYNSPLHF.

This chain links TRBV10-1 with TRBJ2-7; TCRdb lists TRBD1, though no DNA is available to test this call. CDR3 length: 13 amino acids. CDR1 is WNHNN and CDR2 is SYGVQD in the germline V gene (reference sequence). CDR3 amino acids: CASSDAQGYEQYF.

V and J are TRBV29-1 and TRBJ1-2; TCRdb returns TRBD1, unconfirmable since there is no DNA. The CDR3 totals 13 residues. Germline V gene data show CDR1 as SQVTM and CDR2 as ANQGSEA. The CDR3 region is CSVAPGGRRGYTF.

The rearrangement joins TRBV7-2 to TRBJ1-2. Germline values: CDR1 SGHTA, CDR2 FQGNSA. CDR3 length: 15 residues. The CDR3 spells CASSLASSSNYGYTF.

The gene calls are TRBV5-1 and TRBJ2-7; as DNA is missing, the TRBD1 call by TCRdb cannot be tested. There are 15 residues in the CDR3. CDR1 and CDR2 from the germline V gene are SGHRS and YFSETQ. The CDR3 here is CASSPGTDESYEQYF.

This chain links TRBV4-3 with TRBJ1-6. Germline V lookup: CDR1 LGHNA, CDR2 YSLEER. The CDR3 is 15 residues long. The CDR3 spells CASSQDRGDNSPLHF.